A selection of T cell receptor beta chains follows, all from one sample in a study of shared clonotypes between healthy human individuals. Assay used: immunoSEQ multiplex PCR; TCRdb lists only in-frame clones, some missing. The table includes 1,100,000 or so clones, 75% to 80% detected once. Material: memory CD4+ T cells from PBMCs. The source of these receptors is a man aged 18 to 35 in good health. Some clones in this sample may be carry-over from other donors' samples. Each CDR3 is given with its conserved first and last residue. The order of the fields is clone size, J gene, V gene, D gene, CDR3 DNA, CDR3 protein. The D gene is left open where the match is weak. Clone size is given for some rows only: seen once, a few or many times, or a class if the clone is expanded.

>.|TRBJ2-2|TRBV6-5|TRBD1
TGTGCCAGCAGAGAGACAGGGAGTGGCGCCGGGGAGCTGTTTTTT
CASRETGSGAGELFF
>.|TRBJ1-4|TRBV6-1|TRBD1
TGTGCCAGCAGGAGGACAGGGGGCGATGAAAAACTGTTTTTT
CASRRTGGDEKLFF
>.|TRBJ2-5|TRBV4-1|TRBD2
TGCGCCAGCAGCCAAAGACTAGCGGGGCTTGAGACCCAGTACTTC
CASSQRLAGLETQYF
>.|TRBJ1-1|TRBV29-1|.
TGCAGCGTTGTCGGTCCATTTAGTGGTCAGGCTTTCTTT
CSVVGPFSGQAFF
>.|TRBJ2-1|TRBV18|.
TGTGCCAGCTCAAGCCGGGAAAACAATGAGCAGTTCTTC
CASSSRENNEQFF
>.|TRBJ2-7|TRBV5-1|TRBD2
TGCGCCAGCAGCTTAGAAGGACTAGCGGGAGTAGGCGAGCAGTACTTC
CASSLEGLAGVGEQYF
>.|TRBJ2-3|TRBV27|TRBD2
TGTGCCAGCAGCCGGGACAGACCCACGGGGAGCGGGAGGGCAGATACGCAGTATTTT
CASSRDRPTGSGRADTQYF
>.|TRBJ1-1|TRBV5-1|.
TGCGCCAGCAGCCCTCAGGGCGTGGTGAAGCGAGCTTTCTTT
CASSPQGVVKRAFF
>.|TRBJ1-1|TRBV6-1|TRBD1
TGTGCCAGCAGACCCGACAGGGAGGACACTGAAGCTTTCTTT
CASRPDREDTEAFF
>.|TRBJ2-7|TRBV6-5|TRBD2
TGTGCCAGCAGGTATGGACTAGCGGGAGCGTACGAGCAGTACTTC
CASRYGLAGAYEQYF
>.|TRBJ1-5|TRBV7-9|.
TGTGCCAGCAGCTTAGAGGGTAGGAGCAATCAGCCCCAGCATTTT
CASSLEGRSNQPQHF
>.|TRBJ2-6|TRBV29-1|.
TGCAGCGTCCAAAAGGGAAGCTCTGGGGCCAACGTCCTGACTTTC
CSVQKGSSGANVLTF
>.|TRBJ2-7|TRBV19|.
TGTGCCAGTAGTACCGAGGGGGGCTACGAGCAGTACTTC
CASSTEGGYEQYF
>.|TRBJ2-7|TRBV7-8|TRBD1
TGTGCCAGCAGCGGCAAGGGACAGGGTTCTTTCTACGAGCAGTACTTC
CASSGKGQGSFYEQYF
>.|TRBJ1-2|TRBV28|.
TGTGCCAGCAGACTGACCCACCAACAGGGTATAGCCTTC
CASRLTHQQGIAF
>.|TRBJ1-1|TRBV7-9|TRBD1
TGTGCCAGCAGCTTATACCGGGACAGGGATAATGAAGCTTTCTTT
CASSLYRDRDNEAFF
>.|TRBJ2-6|TRBV2|.
TGTGCCAGCAGTGCCGGGACACGGGCACCCGGGGCCAACGTCCTGACTTTC
CASSAGTRAPGANVLTF
>.|TRBJ1-6|TRBV4-3|.
TGCGCCAGCAGCCAAGATAAGGATTCACCCCTCCACTTT
CASSQDKDSPLHF
>.|TRBJ1-2|TRBV7-2|.
TGTGCCAGCAGCTTCGACAGGAACTATGGCTACACCTTC
CASSFDRNYGYTF
>.|TRBJ2-7|TRBV6-1|.
TGTGCCAGCAGTGACGCGAGACTGGGGTCCTACGAGCAGTACTTC
CASSDARLGSYEQYF
>few|TRBJ2-7|TRBV7-2|.
TGTGCCAGCAGCTTAGCAGGGGGCTCCTACGAGCAGTACTTC
CASSLAGGSYEQYF
>.|TRBJ1-5|TRBV19|.
TGTGCCAGTAGTGAGGCCGCGGGGAGTCAGCCCCAGCATTTT
CASSEAAGSQPQHF
>.|TRBJ1-2|TRBV7-2|.
TGTGCCAGCAGCTTGGTGGGCGGGGCAGACTATGGCTACACCTTC
CASSLVGGADYGYTF
>few|TRBJ2-3|TRBV4-1|TRBD2
TGCGCCAGCAGCCGAATACTAGCGGGAGAGTCAGATACGCAGTATTTT
CASSRILAGESDTQYF
>.|TRBJ1-2|TRBV4-2|.
TGTGCCAGCAGCCCGGGACTGCGAGCTAACTATGGCTACACCTTC
CASSPGLRANYGYTF
>.|TRBJ1-5|TRBV5-1|TRBD1
TGCGCCAGCAGCCCCGGACAGGGACATCAGCCCCAGCATTTT
CASSPGQGHQPQHF
>.|TRBJ2-7|TRBV6-5|.
TGTGCCAGCAGTTACAGGGACGGGTCCTCCTACGAGCAGTACTTC
CASSYRDGSSYEQYF
>.|TRBJ2-2|TRBV27|.
TGTGCCAGCAGCGTACGGTCGGGAAACACCGGGGAGCTGTTTTTT
CASSVRSGNTGELFF
>.|TRBJ2-3|TRBV29-1|.
TGCAGCGCCAGTCACTCTTGGGGAGATACGCAGTATTTT
CSASHSWGDTQYF
>.|TRBJ2-3|TRBV10-3|TRBD2
TGTGCCATCAGTGTTGTCAGCGGGGGCACAGATACGCAGTATTTT
CAISVVSGGTDTQYF
>.|TRBJ1-3|TRBV28|.
TGTGCCACCGCCCGCGGGACCTCTGGAAACACCATATATTTT
CATARGTSGNTIYF
>.|TRBJ2-5|TRBV29-1|.
TGCAGCGTTGAAGGCGCACAGGGAAACCAAGAGACCCAGTACTTC
CSVEGAQGNQETQYF
>once|TRBJ2-2|TRBV5-4|.
TGTGCCAGCAGCAGCGGAGGGGGTGGGGGCCCCGGGGAGCTGTTTTTT
CASSSGGGGGPGELFF
>.|TRBJ2-3|TRBV11-2|.
TGTGCCAGCAGCTTATACGGGTCAAACACAGATACGCAGTATTTT
CASSLYGSNTDTQYF
>.|TRBJ2-1|TRBV29-1|.
TGCAGCGTTTTCGGGTTGAGAGAGCAGTTCTTC
CSVFGLREQFF
>few|TRBJ1-1|TRBV27|.
TGTGCCAGCAGTTCTGAACCTTTGAACACTGAAGCTTTCTTT
CASSSEPLNTEAFF
>.|TRBJ1-1|TRBV7-9|.
TGTGCCAGCGCCCCGCGGGACACTGAAGCTTTCTTT
CASAPRDTEAFF
>.|TRBJ2-2|TRBV11-2|TRBD2
TGTGCCAGCAGCTTCACGACTAGCGGGAGGGGGAACACCGGGGAGCTGTTTTTT
CASSFTTSGRGNTGELFF
>few|TRBJ1-1|TRBV19|.
TGTGCCAGTAGTGGACGAGGAGTTGGGACTGAAGCTTTCTTT
CASSGRGVGTEAFF
>.|TRBJ2-7|TRBV11-1|.
TGTGCCAGCAGCCCGGGACATATCTACGAGCAGTACTTC
CASSPGHIYEQYF
>.|TRBJ2-7|TRBV2|.
TGTGCCAGCAGACCTCGACTAGATGAGCACGAGCAGTACTTC
CASRPRLDEHEQYF
>once|TRBJ1-1|TRBV5-1|TRBD1
TGCGCCAGCGGCCAACCCGGACAGGTCACTGAAGCTTTCTTT
CASGQPGQVTEAFF
>.|TRBJ1-2|TRBV6-5|.
TGTGCCAGCAGTTACAAGGGGGGTCCCTATGGCTACACCTTC
CASSYKGGPYGYTF
>.|TRBJ2-3|TRBV4-2|TRBD2
TGTGCCAGCAGCCACCTCCGGAAGACTAGCGGGAGCACAGATACGCAGTATTTT
CASSHLRKTSGSTDTQYF
>.|TRBJ1-2|TRBV28|TRBD1
TGTGCCAGTCGTCCTCCTGAGTCGCGGTGGCAGGGGGCCTTC
CASRPPESRWQGAF
>few|TRBJ1-3|TRBV7-8|.
TGTGCCAGCAGCCGCGGTCGGGGAGGTTCTGGAAACACCATATATTTT
CASSRGRGGSGNTIYF
>.|TRBJ2-2|TRBV30|TRBD2
TGTGCCTGGAGTTTAGCGGGAACGAACACCGGGGAGCTGTTTTTT
CAWSLAGTNTGELFF
>once|TRBJ2-7|TRBV6-5|TRBD1
TGTGCCAGCACCAAGGGACAGTACGGCTACGAGCAGTACTTC
CASTKGQYGYEQYF
>.|TRBJ2-2|TRBV28|.
TGTGCCAGCACCATGGGTAGAAGCACCGGGGAGCTGTTTTTT
CASTMGRSTGELFF
>.|TRBJ2-7|TRBV27|.
TGTGCCAGCAGTTTCTCCATCGAGTACGAGCAGTACTTC
CASSFSIEYEQYF
>.|TRBJ2-1|TRBV29-1|.
TGCAGCGCCGTACAGGGAATAAACAATGAGCAGTTCTTC
CSAVQGINNEQFF
>.|TRBJ1-1|TRBV12-5|.
TGTGCTAGTGCCAGGGGTCAGGGACGGATTCGCGCTGAAGCTTTCTTT
CASARGQGRIRAEAFF
>.|TRBJ2-7|TRBV5-1|TRBD1
TGCGCCAGCAGTTCGAGACAGGGCACGTACGAGCAGTACTTC
CASSSRQGTYEQYF
>.|TRBJ2-3|TRBV7-6|TRBD2
TGTGCCAGCAGCCCACTAGCGGGAGGGGTTACTGATACGCAGTATTTT
CASSPLAGGVTDTQYF